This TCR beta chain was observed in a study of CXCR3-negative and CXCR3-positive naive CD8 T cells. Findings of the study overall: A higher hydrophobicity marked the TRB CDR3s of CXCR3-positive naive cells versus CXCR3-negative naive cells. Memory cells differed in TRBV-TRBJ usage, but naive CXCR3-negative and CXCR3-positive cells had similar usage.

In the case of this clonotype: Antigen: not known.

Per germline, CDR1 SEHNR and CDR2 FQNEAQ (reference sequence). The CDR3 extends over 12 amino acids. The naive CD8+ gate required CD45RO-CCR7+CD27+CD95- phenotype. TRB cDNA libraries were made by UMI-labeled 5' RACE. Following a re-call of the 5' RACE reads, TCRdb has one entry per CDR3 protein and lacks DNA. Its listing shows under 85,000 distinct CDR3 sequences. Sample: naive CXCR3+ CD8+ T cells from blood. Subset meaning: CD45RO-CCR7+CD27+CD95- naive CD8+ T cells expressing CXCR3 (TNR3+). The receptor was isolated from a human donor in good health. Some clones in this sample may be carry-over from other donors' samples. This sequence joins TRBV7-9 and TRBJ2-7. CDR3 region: CASSPDEYEQYF.